This note documents a single TCR beta chain sequence. Libraries were prepared by immunoSEQ multiplex PCR; TCRdb keeps only in-frame clonotypes and omits some of them. The sample holds 25,000 to 30,000 clones; about four fifths are singletons and the top ten take about 42%. These data belong to a study of blood T cell repertoires in COVID-19. Germline assignment: CDR1 KGHSH and CDR2 LQKENI. Trimming removed 3 bases at V and 6 bases at J, with 9 bases between. The CDR3 runs to 14 residues. Sequencing used peripheral blood. The sequence came from a woman aged 80 or over with acute or convalescent COVID-19. The gene calls are TRBV18 and TRBJ1-6; D perhaps matches TRBD1 (5 bases). The CDR3 bases are TGTGCCAGCTCACCGACAGAAATTAATTCACCCCTCCACTTT. Its protein product is CASSPTEINSPLHF.